Included here is one TCR beta chain sequence, with context. Naive CD8 populations comprised CD45RO-negative cells positively selected for CCR7, excluding terminally differentiated effector memory CD45RA+ cells. Trimming stripped 0 bases from V and 4 bases from J, with 11 bases between. Germline V gives CDR1 SGDLS, CDR2 YYNGEE. The CDR3 runs 15 residues. TCRdb keeps only in-frame clones here, not all; method: immunoSEQ multiplex PCR. The table records around 2.1 million clones, about 93% of them present only once. This entry belongs to a study of shared clonotypes between healthy human individuals. Study information: Each donor's CD8 memory used one plate, CD8 naive two, each CD4 subset three.

This clonotype originated in a man between 18 and 35 years old in good health. Some clones in this sample may be carry-over from other donors' samples. The chain employs TRBV9 and TRBJ2-1; D gene uncertain. Sample: naive CD8+ T cells from PBMCs. The CDR3 protein is CASSVGLEIYNEQFF. The CDR3 nucleotides are TGTGCCAGCAGCGTAGGGCTAGAAATTTACAATGAGCAGTTCTTC.